This T cell receptor (beta chain) was obtained from a study of CD8 T cells in ankylosing spondylitis. This clonotype was seen many times. The antigen is unknown. General study findings and limits: Typical of ankylosing spondylitis blood, it appeared, was a TCR beta motif of fewer than ten highly homologous variants.

TCRdb redid the calling of the 5' RACE reads with MiXCR, one entry per CDR3 protein. The sample has roughly 300,000 distinct CDR3 sequences, around 7.6% seen once. Between the trimmed V and J ends, which lost 1 base and 6 bases, there was a span of 9 bases. The CDR3 spans 14 residues. Germline lookup yields CDR1 KGHDR and CDR2 SFDVKD. The receptor comes from a male donor with ankylosing spondylitis. Material for sequencing was blood, either unsorted or a sorted T cell fraction (not recorded which). This rearrangement joins TRBV24-1 to TRBJ1-5; weak D call: TRBD1 (5 bases). In DNA form, the CDR3 reads TGTGCCACCAGTGATTTTTCTGGGGGTCAGCCCCAGCATTTT. Amino acid sequence: CATSDFSGGQPQHF.